The next 22 T cell receptor beta chains were all read from a single sample in a study of blood T cell repertoires in COVID-19. Here immunoSEQ multiplex PCR was the method, and the copy in TCRdb shows in-frame clones only, minus some. Of about 200,000 clones detected, roughly 85% appear once; the ten largest clones hold 2.2%. What was sequenced was peripheral blood. The receptors derive from a young man who had recovered from COVID-19.

This chain joins TRBV10-1 and TRBJ1-1; D is possibly TRBD1 (5 bases). This CDR3 contains 16 residues. V lost 7 bases and J lost 0, with 18 bases in between. CDR1 and CDR2 (germline): WNHNN, SYGVQD (reference sequence). The CDR3 region is CASTPGRGSVNTEAFF. DNA of the CDR3: TGCGCCAGCACCCCTGGTCGGGGGTCCGTGAACACTGAAGCTTTCTTT.

This chain uses TRBV7-9 with TRBJ2-3; tentatively, D is TRBD1 (5 bases). In germline, CDR1 is SEHNR, CDR2 FQNEAQ (reference sequence). There are 15 residues in the CDR3. V was clipped by 3 bases and J by 2 bases, with 12 bases between them. The CDR3 is CASSFTGEYTDTQYF. The DNA of the CDR3 is TGTGCCAGCAGCTTTACAGGCGAGTACACAGATACGCAGTATTTT.

The J gene is TRBJ2-3, the V gene TRBV5-5, with a tentative D call TRBD2 (6 bases). Germline V gene data show CDR1 as SGHKS and CDR2 as YYEKEE (reference sequence). Trimming removed 4 bases at V and 0 bases at J, with 12 bases between. The CDR3 is 15 amino acids. Here the CDR3 reads CASSAAGPSTDTQYF. CDR3 DNA: TGTGCCAGCAGCGCGGCGGGGCCTAGCACAGATACGCAGTATTTT.

The genes are TRBV6-5 and TRBJ1-2; 7 nucleotides align to TRBD1. Trimming removed 2 bases from V and 2 bases from J; junction bases left unmatched: 5. This CDR3 spans 15 amino acids. Per germline, CDR1 MNHEY and CDR2 SVGAGI. The CDR3 nucleotides read TGTGCCAGCAGTTACACCTGGACAGGCAACTATGGCTACACCTTC. It encodes CASSYTWTGNYGYTF.

This clone has a single count. The V gene is TRBV7-9, the J gene TRBJ1-5, with a possible D match to TRBD1 (5 bases). With 2 bases removed from V and 3 bases from J, the gap between germline ends came to 8 bases. CDR3 size: 14 residues. The germline V gene encodes CDR1 SEHNR and CDR2 FQNEAQ (reference sequence). Written as DNA, the CDR3 is TGTGCCAGCAGCTTATCAGGGAACAATCAGCCCCAGCATTTT. Translation: CASSLSGNNQPQHF. Full variable domain (missing parts from reference TRBV7-9 and TRBJ1-5): DTGVSQNPRHKITKRGQNVTFRCDPISEHNRLYWYRQTLGQGPEFLTYFQNEAQLEKSRLLSDRFSAERPKGSFSTLEIQRTEQGDSAMYLCASSLSGNNQPQHFGDGTRLSIL.

The V call is TRBV24-1, the J call TRBJ2-3; 8 positions match TRBD1. Germline CDR1 is KGHDR and CDR2 is SFDVKD. V trimming: 10 bases; J trimming: 4 bases; junction bases outside the gene matches: 12. The CDR3 consists of 15 residues. CDR3 coding DNA: TGTGCCACACGGGACGGACAGGGTTCAGCAGATACGCAGTATTTT. As protein: CATRDGQGSADTQYF.

The V and J genes are TRBV5-6 and TRBJ1-6, with a tentative D call TRBD1 (6 bases). The V gene lost 4 bases and the J gene lost 3 bases, with 14 bases spanning the gap. There are 16 residues in the CDR3. Germline loops: CDR1 SGHDT, CDR2 YYEEEE. For the CDR3, the DNA is TGTGCCAGCAGCGGACTGACAGGTGTCTATAATTCACCCCTCCACTTT. It encodes CASSGLTGVYNSPLHF.

This clone was recorded a few times. This chain joins TRBV7-2 and TRBJ2-2, with a possible D match to TRBD1 (6 bases). Trimming removed 4 bases at V and 5 bases at J, with 8 bases between. Germline V gene lookup returns CDR1 SGHTA and CDR2 FQGNSA. There are 13 residues in the CDR3. The CDR3 region has the DNA TGTGCCAGCAGCTCGACAGGTACCGGGGAGCTGTTTTTT. This translates into CASSSTGTGELFF.

V and J are TRBV11-3 and TRBJ2-2; TRBD2 might be the D (5 bases). The CDR3 spans 15 residues. Deletions cut 0 bases from V and 5 bases from J, with 10 bases between. Germline V CDR1 and CDR2: SGHNT, YENEEA. The CDR3 loop reads CASSLEGRKTGELFF. The DNA for the CDR3 is TGTGCCAGCAGCTTAGAAGGGAGAAAGACCGGGGAGCTGTTTTTT.

This clone was observed a few times. This chain links TRBV7-8 with TRBJ1-5; D may be TRBD1 (6 bases). The V end was cut by 0 bases, the J end by 3 bases, with 18 bases between. This CDR3 has 18 residues. Germline CDR1 reads SGHVS; CDR2 reads FQNEAQ. DNA for the CDR3: TGTGCCAGCAGCTTAGCGCTTGTCTGGGGGGGGCCCAATCAGCCCCAGCATTTT. It translates to CASSLALVWGGPNQPQHF.

This sequence joins TRBV6-6 and TRBJ2-7; 8 bases map to TRBD1. This CDR3 has 13 amino acids. The V segment lost 4 bases and the J segment 5 bases; nucleotides outside the gene matches: 4. Germline V gene data show CDR1 as MNHNY and CDR2 as SVGAGI (reference sequence). This CDR3 is CASSWTGNNEQYF. CDR3 in DNA: TGTGCCAGCAGTTGGACAGGGAATAACGAGCAGTACTTC.

The chain recombines TRBV5-4 with TRBJ1-1, with 7 bases aligning to TRBD1. The V gene's germline CDR1 is SGHNT and CDR2 YYREEE (reference sequence). V was pared by 6 bases and J by 3 bases, with 8 bases of the junction left unmatched. The CDR3 consists of 14 residues. CDR3 region: CASNPYRGYTEAFF. CDR3 in DNA: TGTGCCAGCAACCCTTACAGGGGATACACTGAAGCTTTCTTT.

This chain connects TRBV4-2 to TRBJ2-6, with D possibly TRBD2 on 6 matching bases. V dropped 2 bases and J dropped 0 bases, with 14 bases sitting between them. The CDR3 spans 18 residues. Germline CDR1 is LGHNA and CDR2 is YNFKEQ. CDR3 region: CASSQSGLPVSGANVLTF. The CDR3 DNA follows: TGTGCCAGCAGCCAATCGGGACTGCCTGTCTCTGGGGCCAACGTCCTGACTTTC.

The genes are TRBV7-9 and TRBJ2-7; 8 nucleotides agree with TRBD1. J lost 1 base, V lost 4 bases, and 9 bases had no gene match. The CDR3 is 16 residues long. Germline CDR1 SEHNR, CDR2 FQNEAQ (reference sequence). The CDR3 sequence is CASSSPDRAGSYEQYF. CDR3 coding DNA: TGTGCCAGCAGCTCCCCGGACAGGGCTGGATCCTACGAGCAGTACTTC.

V gene TRBV7-9 combines with J gene TRBJ2-7; D might be TRBD2 (5 bases). Germline values: CDR1 SEHNR, CDR2 FQNEAQ (reference sequence). The length of the CDR3 is 15 residues. V was trimmed by 6 bases and J by 6 bases, leaving 21 bases between them. The CDR3 reads CASRPPVTRRSEQYF. CDR3 nucleotide sequence: TGTGCCAGCAGACCCCCCGTCACGAGGAGGAGCGAGCAGTACTTC.

CDR3 residues: CATASGMWTQYF. The DNA for the CDR3 is TGTGCCACCGCTTCTGGCATGTGGACGCAGTATTTT. V is TRBV19 and J is TRBJ2-3; D unresolved. This CDR3 region has 12 residues. Germline V lookup: CDR1 LNHDA, CDR2 SQIVND (reference sequence). V gave up 10 bases and J gave up 9 bases, with 17 bases separating them.

J is TRBJ2-1 and V is TRBV19; no clear D gene. Germline values: CDR1 LNHDA, CDR2 SQIVND (reference sequence). Trimming took 3 bases from V and 6 from J, leaving 15 bases between them. This CDR3 spans 15 amino acids. The CDR3 coding sequence is TGTGCCAGTAGTATTCCCGAGCTACCGGGCAATGAGCAGTTCTTC. It codes for CASSIPELPGNEQFF.

The rearrangement links TRBV7-9 to TRBJ1-1; D not resolved. The CDR3 runs 11 residues. V dropped 1 base and J dropped 7 bases, with 4 bases sitting between them. Germline assignment: CDR1 SEHNR and CDR2 FQNEAQ (reference sequence). CDR3 region: CASSLEREAFF. CDR3 DNA: TGTGCCAGCAGCTTAGAGCGTGAAGCTTTCTTT.

The CDR3 bases are TGTGCCAGCAGCCCAGGGCCGGGACTCTATGGCTACACCTTC. This codes for CASSPGPGLYGYTF. The V gene is TRBV3-1 (or the pseudogene TRBV3-2), the J gene TRBJ1-2, with D perhaps matching TRBD1 (5 bases). Trimming removed 4 bases from V and 4 bases from J, with 13 bases in between. This CDR3 spans 14 amino acids. The V gene's germline CDR1 is LGHDT and CDR2 YNNKEL (reference sequence).

This chain links TRBV28 with TRBJ2-3, with 11 positions matching TRBD2. Germline V gives CDR1 MDHEN, CDR2 SYDVKM. V trimming: 6 bases; J trimming: 1 base; junction bases outside the gene matches: 6. This CDR3 region has 16 residues. The CDR3 reads CASSSTSGEGTDTQYF. The CDR3 DNA sequence: TGTGCCAGCAGCTCGACTAGCGGGGAGGGCACAGATACGCAGTATTTT.

CDR3 loop: CASSQGPGFYNEQFF. CDR3 nucleotides: TGTGCCAGCAGCCAAGGACCAGGGTTCTACAATGAGCAGTTCTTC. The rearrangement links TRBV3-1 (or the pseudogene TRBV3-2) to TRBJ2-1; TRBD1 is a possible D gene (5 bases). V was shortened by 1 base and J by 3 bases, with 10 bases between the two germline ends. CDR1 is LGHDT and CDR2 is YNNKEL in the germline V gene (reference sequence). The CDR3 spans 15 residues.

The genes are TRBV25-1 and TRBJ1-5; the D gene is possibly TRBD1 (5 bases). V lost 1 base and J 6 bases, leaving 10 bases between the germline ends. CDR1 and CDR2 (germline): MGHDK, SYGVNS. The CDR3 consists of 14 residues. CDR3 coding DNA: TGTGCCAGCAGTGAATTAGAAAGGGGTCAGCCCCAGCATTTT. Translation gives CASSELERGQPQHF.